Shown below are 18 T cell receptor beta chains from a single sample sequenced in a study of T cell responses to AZD1222 COVID-19 vaccine. Some clones are missing from TCRdb's copy, which holds only in-frame ones; the method was immunoSEQ multiplex PCR. The sample contains some 80,000 clones, 90% of which appear only once. The sample consisted of peripheral blood, taken 28 days after the second AZD1222 dose. Receptors originate from an adult who received the AZD1222 COVID-19 vaccine.

This rearrangement joins TRBV5-4 to TRBJ2-7; a possible D gene is TRBD1 (6 bases). Germline CDR1 is SGHNT and CDR2 is YYREEE (reference sequence). The CDR3 covers 14 residues. Trimming shortened V by 1 base and J by 3 bases, and 11 bases separated the two germline ends. CDR3 nucleotide sequence: TGTGCCAGCAGCTTGATCAGGGGCAACTACGAGCAGTACTTC. This codes for CASSLIRGNYEQYF.

The chain carries TRBV7-8 and TRBJ2-7; 9 nucleotides agree with TRBD1. V lost 4 bases to trimming and J lost 6 bases; unmatched junction nucleotides: 4. The germline gives CDR1 SGHVS, CDR2 FQNEAQ. This CDR3 comprises 13 residues. The CDR3 loop is CASSSDRGGEQYF. CDR3 nucleotides: TGTGCCAGCAGCTCCGACAGGGGGGGCGAGCAGTACTTC.

The table lists this clone with a few counts. The CDR3 DNA reads as TGTGCCTGGGACTCCATAGCTCGAGGGACAGGGGTCACCGGGGAGCTGTTTTTT. Residues: CAWDSIARGTGVTGELFF. The chain has TRBV30 and TRBJ2-2, with TRBD1 identical over 10 bases. The V gene end was trimmed by 5 bases and the J gene end by 4 bases; junction bases not matched to a gene: 16. CDR1 GTSNPN and CDR2 SVGIG come from the germline V gene (reference sequence). The CDR3 spans 18 residues.

The chain couples TRBV2 to TRBJ1-1; D is uncertain. The CDR3 is 14 residues long. Trimming shortened V by 0 bases and J by 3 bases, and 8 bases separated the two germline ends. Germline V gives CDR1 SNHLY, CDR2 FYNNEI. In nucleotides, the CDR3 is TGTGCCAGCAGTGAAGCGCCGATGGACACTGAAGCTTTCTTT. Its protein product is CASSEAPMDTEAFF. Together with reference TRBV2 and TRBJ1-1, the CDR3 gives the full variable domain: EPEVTQTPSHQVTQMGQEVILRCVPISNHLYFYWYRQILGQKVEFLVSFYNNEISEKSEIFDDQFSVERPDGSNFTLKIRSTKLEDSAMYFCASSEAPMDTEAFFGQGTRLTVV.

This chain uses TRBV12-5 with TRBJ1-5, with 9 bases aligning to TRBD1. Germline CDR1 reads LGHNT; CDR2 reads FRNRAP. Trimming at V came to 6 bases and at J to 6 bases, leaving 9 bases not matched to a gene. This CDR3 contains 15 residues. CDR3: CASGNPGQGIQPQHF. The CDR3 coding sequence is TGTGCTAGTGGGAACCCGGGACAGGGTATTCAGCCCCAGCATTTT.

This chain joins TRBV11-3 and TRBJ2-3; perhaps TRBD2 as D (6 bases). The CDR3 is 11 residues long. The ends were cut back, 11 bases at V and 8 bases at J, with 14 bases in the middle. Germline CDR1 and CDR2: SGHNT and YENEEA. The CDR3 nucleotides are TGTGCCGGCGGGGTTGGGGGTACGCAGTATTTT. Protein sequence: CAGGVGGTQYF.

The rearrangement uses TRBV6-2 or TRBV6-3 and TRBJ2-5; no clear D gene. V shed 0 bases and J shed 4 bases, with 9 bases lying between them. CDR3 length: 14 residues. Germline loops: CDR1 MNHEY, CDR2 SVGEGT. DNA of the CDR3: TGTGCCAGCAGTTACTCGACTGCCGTAGAGACCCAGTACTTC. It encodes CASSYSTAVETQYF.

This chain links TRBV19 with TRBJ2-3; TRBD1 might be the D (6 bases). Between the trimmed V and J ends, which lost 0 bases and 3 bases, there was a span of 13 bases. CDR3 size: 16 residues. Germline V lookup: CDR1 LNHDA, CDR2 SQIVND (reference sequence). CDR3 region: CASSIDPGERTDTQYF. DNA for the CDR3: TGTGCCAGTAGTATAGACCCAGGGGAAAGGACAGATACGCAGTATTTT.

This chain connects TRBV10-2 to TRBJ2-4; D remains unclear. Germline V CDR1 and CDR2: WSHSY, SAAADI. With 0 bases removed from V and 5 bases from J, the gap between germline ends came to 14 bases. The CDR3 is 16 amino acids. For the CDR3, the DNA is TGCGCCAGCAGTGAGTCGCGAGCCTCTTCTCAAAACATTCAGTACTTC. Protein: CASSESRASSQNIQYF.

The V gene is TRBV5-1, the J gene TRBJ1-4, with 9 bases identical to TRBD1. The germline gives CDR1 SGHRS, CDR2 YFSETQ. The CDR3 length is 16 residues. V lost 4 bases to trimming and J lost 4 bases; unmatched junction nucleotides: 8. The CDR3 loop reads CASSATGGKGNEKLFF. Here the CDR3 DNA reads TGCGCCAGCAGCGCTACAGGGGGCAAGGGTAATGAAAAACTGTTTTTT. Together with reference TRBV5-1 and TRBJ1-4, the CDR3 gives the full variable domain: KAGVTQTPRYLIKTRGQQVTLSCSPISGHRSVSWYQQTPGQGLQFLFEYFSETQRNKGNFPGRFSGRQFSNSRSEMNVSTLELGDSALYLCASSATGGKGNEKLFFGSGTQLSVL.

The chain recombines TRBV4-1 with TRBJ2-5; D gene ambiguous. The ends were cut back, 4 bases at V and 0 bases at J, with 12 bases in the middle. The CDR3 totals 15 residues. The germline gives CDR1 MGHRA, CDR2 YSYEKL. The CDR3 protein is CASSPPAGNQETQYF. The CDR3 DNA sequence: TGCGCCAGCAGCCCCCCCGCAGGCAACCAAGAGACCCAGTACTTC.

This chain joins TRBV7-2 and TRBJ1-5; D uncertain. The CDR3 length is 16 residues. Deletions cut 1 base from V and 1 base from J, with 11 bases between. Germline V CDR1 and CDR2: SGHTA, FQGNSA. CDR3 DNA: TGTGCCAGCAGCTTAGTAGGCGGGGTAAGCAATCAGCCCCAGCATTTT. It yields the protein CASSLVGGVSNQPQHF.

The chain carries TRBV28 and TRBJ2-3, with 11 bases fitting TRBD2. This CDR3 has 16 residues. V shed 7 bases and J 14 bases; nucleotides not matched to a gene: 20. Germline-derived CDR1 and CDR2 are MDHEN and SYDVKM. CDR3 region: CASIQSGLAAPVGGYF. CDR3 coding DNA: TGTGCCAGCATCCAATCGGGACTAGCGGCACCGGTTGGGGGGTATTTT.

This clone turned up a few times. The chain uses TRBV20-1 and TRBJ2-3; D gene ambiguous. The CDR3 contains 10 residues. Germline values: CDR1 DFQATT, CDR2 SNEGSKA (reference sequence). V lost 3 bases and J 6 bases, leaving 4 bases between the germline ends. DNA for the CDR3: TGCAGTGCTAGTCTTGATACGCAGTATTTT. Amino acid sequence: CSASLDTQYF.

The J gene is TRBJ1-1, the V gene TRBV6-5, with D possibly being TRBD1 (6 bases). CDR1 is MNHEY, CDR2 SVGAGI, per germline. V gave up 6 bases and J gave up 2 bases, with 10 bases separating them. This CDR3 has 13 amino acids. In DNA form, the CDR3 reads TGTGCCAGCAGCGTACAGGGAAACACTGAAGCTTTCTTT. Protein sequence: CASSVQGNTEAFF.

This sequence joins TRBV6-2 or TRBV6-3 and TRBJ2-7; 10 positions match TRBD1. The CDR3 length is 17 residues. The junction had 8 bases not matched to a gene; V was cut back by 0 bases and J by 3 bases. Germline V gene sequence: CDR1 MNHEY, CDR2 SVGEGT. The CDR3 loop reads CASSYSNRDRGYYEQYF. As DNA, the CDR3 is TGTGCCAGCAGTTACTCGAACCGGGACAGGGGTTACTACGAGCAGTACTTC.

CDR3 nucleotide sequence: TGTGCCAGCAGCCCCACCGGGGGGCGCAAGGAAAAACTGTTTTTT. The encoded protein is CASSPTGGRKEKLFF. The chain uses TRBV5-5 and TRBJ1-4; TRBD1 might be the D (6 bases). CDR3 length: 15 residues. Trimming shortened V by 4 bases and J by 8 bases, and 18 bases separated the two germline ends. Per germline, CDR1 SGHKS and CDR2 YYEKEE (reference sequence).

The CDR3 sequence is CASSLEGSPQFF. CDR3 nucleotide sequence: TGTGCCAGCAGCTTGGAGGGCTCGCCTCAGTTCTTC. The chain recombines TRBV5-5 with TRBJ2-1; no clear D gene. The CDR3 is 12 residues long. Germline V CDR1 and CDR2: SGHKS, YYEKEE (reference sequence). V lost 0 bases and J 13 bases, leaving 11 bases between the germline ends.